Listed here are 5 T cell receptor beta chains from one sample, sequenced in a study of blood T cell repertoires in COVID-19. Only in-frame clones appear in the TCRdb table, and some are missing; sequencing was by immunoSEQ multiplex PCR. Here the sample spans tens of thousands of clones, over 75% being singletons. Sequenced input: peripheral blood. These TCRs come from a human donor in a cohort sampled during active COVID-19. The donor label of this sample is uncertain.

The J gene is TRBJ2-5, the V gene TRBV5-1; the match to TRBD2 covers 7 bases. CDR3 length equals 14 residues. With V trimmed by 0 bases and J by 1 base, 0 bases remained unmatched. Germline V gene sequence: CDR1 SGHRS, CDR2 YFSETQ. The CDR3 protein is CASSLERGQETQYF. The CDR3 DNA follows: TGCGCCAGCAGCTTGGAGCGGGGCCAAGAGACCCAGTACTTC.

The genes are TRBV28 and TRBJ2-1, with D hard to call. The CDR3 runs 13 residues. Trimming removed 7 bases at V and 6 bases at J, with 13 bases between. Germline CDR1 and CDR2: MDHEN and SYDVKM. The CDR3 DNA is TGTGCCAGCATTGCGTCTTTAGTCAATGAGCAGTTCTTC. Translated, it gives CASIASLVNEQFF.

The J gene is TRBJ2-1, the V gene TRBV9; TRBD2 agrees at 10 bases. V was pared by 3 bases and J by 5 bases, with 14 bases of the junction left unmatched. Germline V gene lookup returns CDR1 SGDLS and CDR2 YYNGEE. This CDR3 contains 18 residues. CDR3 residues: CASSARGTSDPWDNEQFF. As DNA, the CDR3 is TGTGCCAGCAGCGCCAGGGGGACTAGCGATCCCTGGGACAATGAGCAGTTCTTC.

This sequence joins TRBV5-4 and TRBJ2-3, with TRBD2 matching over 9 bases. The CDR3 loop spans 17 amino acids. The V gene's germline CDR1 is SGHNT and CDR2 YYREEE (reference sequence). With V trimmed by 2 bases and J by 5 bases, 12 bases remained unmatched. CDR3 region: CASSLAGTSKRGDTQYF. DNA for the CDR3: TGTGCCAGCAGCTTAGCCGGGACTAGCAAGAGAGGAGATACGCAGTATTTT.

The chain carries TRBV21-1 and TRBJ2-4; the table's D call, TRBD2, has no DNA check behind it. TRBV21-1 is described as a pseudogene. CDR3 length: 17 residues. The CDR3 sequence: CASSRGAAAGKLNIQYF. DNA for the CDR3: TGTGCCAGCAGTCGCGGGGCTGCGGCAGGGAAGCTTAACATTCAGTACTTC.